Given below is one TCR beta chain in context. Its antigen is not identified. The sample is drawn from a study of shared clonotypes between healthy human individuals. In the study overall: For every donor, three CD4 naive, three CD4 memory, two CD8 naive and one CD8 memory plates were used. The study, taken as a whole, reports: Shared across several donors were around 5% of the naive CD4 clonotypes. Compared with clonotypes that all four donors shared, non-shared clonotypes had lower generation probabilities.

V lost 0 bases and J 2 bases, leaving 11 bases between the germline ends. Germline CDR1 reads SGHRS; CDR2 reads YFSETQ. This CDR3 comprises 15 residues. The protocol was immunoSEQ multiplex PCR, while the TCRdb copy is restricted to in-frame clones and leaves out a portion. The table has some 1,100,000 clones, approximately 80% seen once. The clonotype was recovered from a man younger than 35 in good health. Some clones in this sample may be carry-over from other donors' samples. The chain is built from TRBV5-1 and TRBJ2-5, with D possibly TRBD2 on 6 matching bases. The sample comprised memory CD4+ T cells from PBMCs. Sample subset: CD45RA-negative fraction. For the CDR3, the DNA is TGCGCCAGCAGCTTGGGGGCTAGCGTACAAGAGACCCAGTACTTC. Its translation is CASSLGASVQETQYF. Variable domain in full (rest from reference TRBV5-1 and TRBJ2-5): KAGVTQTPRYLIKTRGQQVTLSCSPISGHRSVSWYQQTPGQGLQFLFEYFSETQRNKGNFPGRFSGRQFSNSRSEMNVSTLELGDSALYLCASSLGASVQETQYFGPGTRLLVL.